This entry describes one T cell receptor (beta chain). Trimming took off 4 bases at V and 1 base at J, with 14 bases between the two ends. Germline-derived CDR1 and CDR2 are LGHDT and YNNKEL (reference sequence). CDR3 size: 16 residues. This sample stems from a study of blood T cell repertoires in COVID-19. For the study at large: Collection of acute and convalescent COVID-19 samples took place in the United States, Italy and Spain. PBMCs, B-cell-depleted T cells, or T cells provided the cDNA or gDNA that made up the material.

In the study's own analysis: Reference gene primers were amplified, and this amplification served to estimate nucleated cell counts. TCRdb's copy holds only in-frame clones and misses some; the assay was immunoSEQ multiplex PCR. That table gives V, J and clone size, and the DNA gave D and trimming. The data show some 150,000 clones, roughly 86% seen once. The sequence was obtained from a human donor in a cohort sampled during active COVID-19. Input material: peripheral blood. The chain combines TRBV3-1 (or the pseudogene TRBV3-2) with TRBJ1-3; D is uncertain. The CDR3 DNA reads TGTGCCAGCAGCCCCTTGGGGAGATTTTCTGGAAACACCATATATTTT. It codes for CASSPLGRFSGNTIYF.